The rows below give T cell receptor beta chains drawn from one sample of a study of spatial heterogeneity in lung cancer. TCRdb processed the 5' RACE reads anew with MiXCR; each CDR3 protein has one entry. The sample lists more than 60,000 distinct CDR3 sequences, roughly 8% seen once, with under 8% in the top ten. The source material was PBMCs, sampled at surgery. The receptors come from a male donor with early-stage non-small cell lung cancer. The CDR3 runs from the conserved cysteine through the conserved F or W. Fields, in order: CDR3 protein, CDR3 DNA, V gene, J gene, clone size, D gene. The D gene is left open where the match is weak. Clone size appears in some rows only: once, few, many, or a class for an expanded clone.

CASSLGRGPQPQHF,TGTGCCAGCAGCTTAGGGAGGGGGCCTCAGCCCCAGCATTTT,TRBV5-6,TRBJ1-5,many,TRBD1
CASSLSAGRTDTQYF,TGTGCCAGCAGCTTATCGGCAGGGAGGACAGATACGCAGTATTTT,TRBV11-2,TRBJ2-3,many,.
CASSFTTTNEKLFF,TGCGCCAGCAGCTTTACCACAACTAATGAAAAACTGTTTTTT,TRBV5-1,TRBJ1-4,.,.
CASIAPLGTEAFF,TGTGCCAGCATCGCCCCGCTGGGAACTGAAGCTTTCTTT,TRBV7-8,TRBJ1-1,many,.
CASSDDPAVDEQFF,TGTGCCAGCAGCGACGACCCAGCTGTGGATGAGCAGTTCTTC,TRBV11-3,TRBJ2-1,.,.
CASSFGTSSTDTQYF,TGCGCCAGCAGCTTCGGGACTAGCTCTACAGATACGCAGTATTTT,TRBV5-1,TRBJ2-3,many,TRBD2
CASSYEGSGNTIYF,TGTGCCAGCAGTTACGAGGGCTCTGGAAACACCATATATTTT,TRBV6-5,TRBJ1-3,many,.
CAAQGLEQYF,TGTGCCGCGCAGGGCCTCGAGCAGTACTTC,TRBV30,TRBJ2-7,few,.
CASSLYGQREETQYF,TGTGCCAGCAGCCTGTACGGTCAGCGGGAAGAGACCCAGTACTTC,TRBV7-2,TRBJ2-5,few,.
CASQGLATDTQYF,TGTGCCAGCCAAGGACTAGCGACAGATACGCAGTATTTT,TRBV7-9,TRBJ2-3,few,TRBD2
CSARAGPGELFF,TGCAGTGCAAGGGCGGGGCCCGGGGAGCTGTTTTTT,TRBV20-1,TRBJ2-2,.,.
CSAPIRTGDENEQFF,TGCAGTGCTCCAATACGAACGGGAGATGAGAATGAGCAGTTCTTC,TRBV20-1,TRBJ2-1,many,.
CASRPLTVNTEAFF,TGTGCCAGCAGACCCTTGACAGTGAACACTGAAGCTTTCTTT,TRBV12-3/TRBV12-4,TRBJ1-1,few,.
CASSQEAGGRSGELFF,TGTGCCAGCAGCCAAGAGGCGGGAGGGAGGTCTGGGGAGCTGTTTTTT,TRBV4-2,TRBJ2-2,many,TRBD2
CASSLENYEQYF,TGCGCCAGCAGCTTGGAAAACTACGAGCAGTACTTC,TRBV5-1,TRBJ2-7,.,.
CASRGPSTDTQYF,TGTGCCAGCAGAGGACCCAGCACAGATACGCAGTATTTT,TRBV6-1,TRBJ2-3,.,.
CASSIHPVQGSEQYF,TGTGCCAGCAGCATCCACCCGGTACAGGGGAGCGAGCAGTACTTC,TRBV11-3,TRBJ2-7,many,TRBD1
CASSLEVAGTQYF,TGTGCCAGCAGCTTAGAGGTAGCGGGTACGCAGTATTTT,TRBV7-3,TRBJ2-3,few,TRBD2
CASSQYSTSAYEQYF,TGTGCCAGCAGCCAATACTCGACTAGTGCCTACGAGCAGTACTTC,TRBV7-6,TRBJ2-7,many,.
CAWSVTDYTGELFF,TGTGCCTGGAGTGTAACTGATTACACCGGGGAGCTGTTTTTT,TRBV30,TRBJ2-2,few,.
CASSQAVLGPWDTEAFF,TGCGCCAGCAGCCAAGCAGTACTGGGACCCTGGGACACTGAAGCTTTCTTT,TRBV4-3,TRBJ1-1,few,.
CASSSRGTDTYGYTF,TGTGCCAGCAGCTCCAGAGGGACAGATACCTATGGCTACACCTTC,TRBV13,TRBJ1-2,.,TRBD1
CAITPSGNTGELFF,TGTGCCATCACTCCGAGCGGGAACACCGGGGAGCTGTTTTTT,TRBV10-3,TRBJ2-2,many,.
CASSLELAGQHYEQYF,TGTGCCAGCAGCTTAGAGTTAGCAGGACAGCATTACGAGCAGTACTTC,TRBV7-6,TRBJ2-7,few,.
CASRPRGVATNEQFF,TGTGCCAGCAGACCTCGGGGAGTAGCGACCAATGAGCAGTTCTTC,TRBV6-1,TRBJ2-1,once,.
CASSVGIVGTGELFF,TGTGCCAGCAGCGTAGGAATTGTCGGCACCGGGGAGCTGTTTTTT,TRBV9,TRBJ2-2,.,.
CSAIGGVAEAFF,TGCAGTGCAATAGGGGGTGTCGCTGAAGCTTTCTTT,TRBV20-1,TRBJ1-1,many,.
CASSKDPSGWEFF,TGCGCCAGCAGCAAGGACCCTAGCGGGTGGGAGTTCTTC,TRBV5-1,TRBJ2-1,many,TRBD2
CASSSGTGDTQYF,TGTGCCAGCAGCTCGGGAACGGGAGATACGCAGTATTTT,TRBV7-2,TRBJ2-3,.,.
CASSLADGGPYNEQFF,TGTGCCAGCAGCTTAGCGGATGGGGGCCCCTACAATGAGCAGTTCTTC,TRBV7-9,TRBJ2-1,.,.
CASSLPRNSGGQGNTEAFF,TGTGCCAGCAGCTTACCGCGAAATTCCGGGGGACAGGGGAACACTGAAGCTTTCTTT,TRBV7-2,TRBJ1-1,many,TRBD1
CASRLGRGPSSTDTQYF,TGTGCCAGCAGGCTTGGGAGGGGGCCCTCTAGCACAGATACGCAGTATTTT,TRBV27,TRBJ2-3,.,.
CASRLVVRYTEAFF,TGTGCCAGCAGGCTCGTGGTCCGCTACACTGAAGCTTTCTTT,TRBV11-2,TRBJ1-1,few,.
CASSLGKGGGTGANVLTF,TGCGCCAGCAGCCTGGGGAAAGGTGGCGGGACTGGGGCCAACGTCCTGACTTTC,TRBV5-1,TRBJ2-6,many,.
CATSRDYPQAAYEQYF,TGTGCCACCAGCAGAGATTACCCACAGGCTGCCTACGAGCAGTACTTC,TRBV15,TRBJ2-7,few,.
CASSLDAAINTEAFF,TGCGCCAGCAGCTTGGATGCAGCGATTAACACTGAAGCTTTCTTT,TRBV5-1,TRBJ1-1,.,.
CSSLAAANTEAFF,TGCAGCTCCTTAGCAGCGGCGAACACTGAAGCTTTCTTT,TRBV29-1,TRBJ1-1,many,.
CASSYRPGTGGLGEQYF,TGTGCCAGCAGCTACCGACCCGGGACAGGGGGCTTAGGCGAGCAGTACTTC,TRBV6-5,TRBJ2-7,few,TRBD1
CASSPGTAYQPQHF,TGTGCCAGCAGCCCCGGGACGGCTTATCAGCCCCAGCATTTT,TRBV6-1,TRBJ1-5,.,.
CASSSAGYNEQFF,TGTGCCAGCAGTTCCGCAGGGTACAATGAGCAGTTCTTC,TRBV27,TRBJ2-1,many,.